This T cell receptor (beta chain) was profiled in a study of shared clonotypes between healthy human individuals. Unsorted PBMC contributed approximately 280 ng DNA, 30,000 to 35,000 T cell genomes, to each replicate PCR. Sequencing used immunoSEQ multiplex PCR; TCRdb keeps in-frame clones, though not all of them. Of 400,000 to 500,000 clones detected, roughly 85% appear once; the ten largest clones hold more than 10%. The origin of this receptor is a woman in her forties in good health. Some clones in this sample may be carry-over from other donors' samples. Material for sequencing was PBMCs.

This chain's CDR3 is CASTGINYGYTF. The CDR3 DNA follows: TGTGCCAGCACAGGGATTAACTATGGCTACACCTTC. The V and J genes are TRBV28 and TRBJ1-2, with a possible D match to TRBD1 (5 bases). The V and J ends lost 7 bases and 1 base respectively, with 7 bases between them. The CDR3 sequence is 12 residues long. Germline CDR1 is MDHEN and CDR2 is SYDVKM.